Each of the 17 T cell receptor beta chains below was sequenced from the same sample in a study of vaccination effects on CD4 cells after COVID-19. No antigen is known for these receptors. Method: immunoSEQ multiplex PCR; TCRdb's copy keeps in-frame clones and lacks some. Here the sample spans approximately 29,000 clones, approximately 78% being singletons. Viral peptide pool expansion of antigen-specific CD4+ T cells preceded sequencing in the ViraFEST assay. Following 10 days of culture, CD4+ T cells were isolated. Between March and December 2020, the person had a SARS-CoV-2 infection that PCR confirmed. Sequences were derived from CD4+ T cells from PBMCs cultured with a peptide pool, sampled before COVID-19 vaccination. These receptors were collected from a human donor who had a prior SARS-CoV-2 infection.

This chain links TRBV2 with TRBJ2-3, with 13 bases that match TRBD2. Looked up from germline, CDR1 is SNHLY and CDR2 is FYNNEI. This CDR3 contains 14 residues. Trimming took 8 bases from V and 2 from J; bases not matched to a gene: 1. CDR3 sequence reads: CASGLAGVTDTQYF. For the CDR3, the DNA is TGTGCCAGCGGACTAGCGGGGGTCACAGATACGCAGTATTTT. The complete variable domain, with remaining parts taken from reference TRBV2 and TRBJ2-3, reads EPEVTQTPSHQVTQMGQEVILRCVPISNHLYFYWYRQILGQKVEFLVSFYNNEISEKSEIFDDQFSVERPDGSNFTLKIRSTKLEDSAMYFCASGLAGVTDTQYFGPGTRLTVL.

J is TRBJ2-5 and V is TRBV19, with D possibly TRBD2 on 6 matching bases. CDR3 length: 15 amino acids. Germline CDR1 is LNHDA and CDR2 is SQIVND (reference sequence). V was clipped by 0 bases and J by 7 bases, with 15 bases between them. The CDR3 sequence is CASSIDRGPEGTQYF. The CDR3 region has the DNA TGTGCCAGTAGTATAGATAGAGGGCCGGAGGGGACCCAGTACTTC.

This clone has only one observation. CDR3: CASSLFTDSGNTIYF. The CDR3 DNA sequence: TGTGCCAGCAGTTTATTCACGGACTCTGGAAACACCATATATTTT. The rearrangement uses TRBV28 and TRBJ1-3; unclear D gene. V was clipped by 1 base and J by 0 bases, with 7 bases between them. Per the germline V gene, CDR1 is MDHEN and CDR2 is SYDVKM. The length of the CDR3 is 15 residues. The full variable domain, in which reference TRBV28 and TRBJ1-3 provide the parts outside the CDR3, is DVKVTQSSRYLVKRTGEKVFLECVQDMDHENMFWYRQDPGLGLRLIYFSYDVKMKEKGDIPEGYSVSREKKERFSLILESASTNQTSMYLCASSLFTDSGNTIYFGEGSWLTVV.

The CDR3: CSVSQTAGLQYF. DNA for the CDR3: TGCAGCGTTAGCCAGACCGCTGGATTGCAGTACTTC. The chain is built from TRBV29-1 and TRBJ2-7, with unresolved D. The CDR3 consists of 12 residues. CDR1 SQVTM and CDR2 ANQGSEA come from the germline V gene. The V and J ends lost 5 bases and 9 bases respectively, with 17 bases between them.

This clone was found once. In DNA, the CDR3 is TGTGCTAGTGGTTCCCCCGGGGCTTTCACAGATACGCAGTATTTT. Encoded protein: CASGSPGAFTDTQYF. This chain links TRBV12-5 with TRBJ2-3; D is tentatively TRBD1 or TRBD2 (5 bases each). The CDR3 loop spans 15 amino acids. V lost 4 bases to trimming and J lost 2 bases, with 13 bases between them. CDR1 and CDR2 (germline): LGHNT, FRNRAP.

This clone showed up just once. The chain is built from TRBV6-5 and TRBJ2-7, with D hard to call. Germline loops: CDR1 MNHEY, CDR2 SVGAGI. The CDR3 runs 14 residues. Between the trimmed V and J ends, which lost 4 bases and 2 bases, there was a span of 12 bases. The CDR3 loop is CASSLVFRAYEQYF. The CDR3 nucleotides read TGTGCCAGCAGTTTGGTTTTTCGTGCCTACGAGCAGTACTTC.

CDR3 loop: CASSPYYNEQFF. In DNA form, the CDR3 reads TGTGCCAGCAGTCCCTACTACAATGAGCAGTTCTTC. J is TRBJ2-1 and V is TRBV6-2 or TRBV6-3, with unresolved D. This CDR3 spans 12 amino acids. Trimming left V 5 bases short and J 3 bases short, with 5 bases between. Germline CDR1 MNHEY, CDR2 SVGEGT.

This sequence joins TRBV18 and TRBJ1-3; D is unclear. With 3 bases removed from V and 4 bases from J, the gap between germline ends came to 7 bases. Germline V lookup: CDR1 KGHSH, CDR2 LQKENI. CDR3 length: 13 amino acids. CDR3 region: CASSPRRGNTIYF. The CDR3 nucleotides read TGTGCCAGCTCACCGCGAAGGGGAAACACCATATATTTT.

The chain has TRBV5-1 and TRBJ2-7, with unresolved D. Trimming pared 4 bases from V and 5 bases from J, leaving 19 bases between. CDR1 is SGHRS, CDR2 YFSETQ, per germline. The CDR3 totals 15 residues. The CDR3 here is CASSPILADLNEQYF. Here the CDR3 DNA reads TGCGCCAGCAGCCCCATCCTCGCAGATTTGAACGAGCAGTACTTC.

This clone occurred a few times. The chain combines TRBV11-2 with TRBJ2-3; 9 nucleotides align to TRBD1. This CDR3 spans 16 amino acids. Germline CDR1 SGHAT, CDR2 FQNNGV. V dropped 2 bases and J dropped 3; count of bases not matched to a gene: 6. The CDR3 nucleotides read TGTGCCAGCAGCTTAAGGACAGGGGCCAGGACAGATACGCAGTATTTT. Protein product: CASSLRTGARTDTQYF.

The chain combines TRBV3-1 (or the pseudogene TRBV3-2) with TRBJ1-3; D is possibly TRBD1 (5 bases). This CDR3 is built from 22 residues. Trimming took 0 bases from V and 0 from J, leaving 27 bases between them. Germline CDR1 reads LGHDT; CDR2 reads YNNKEL (reference sequence). CDR3 sequence: CASSQDPPGAGPEGYSGNTIYF. The CDR3 DNA sequence: TGTGCCAGCAGCCAAGATCCCCCCGGTGCAGGGCCCGAAGGCTACTCTGGAAACACCATATATTTT.

V is TRBV28 and J is TRBJ1-1; D perhaps matches TRBD1 (6 bases). The CDR3 spans 14 residues. Trimming took 1 base from V and 4 from J, leaving 10 bases between them. CDR1 is MDHEN and CDR2 is SYDVKM in the germline V gene. In DNA, the CDR3 is TGTGCCAGCAGTTTATTCGGGGGCGCCACTGAAGCTTTCTTT. It translates to CASSLFGGATEAFF.

This clone is medium-sized in the sample. This chain links TRBV4-2 with TRBJ2-7; weak D call: TRBD1 (6 bases). Germline CDR1 and CDR2: LGHNA and YNFKEQ. V dropped 0 bases and J dropped 6 bases, with 18 bases sitting between them. The CDR3 is 16 residues long. CDR3 in amino acids: CASSQEPTGSFREQYF. DNA of the CDR3: TGTGCCAGCAGCCAAGAACCCACAGGGTCCTTTCGCGAGCAGTACTTC.

This clone was counted only a few times. The genes are TRBV6-6 and TRBJ2-1; TRBD2 matches 7 bases. The germline CDR1 and CDR2 sequences are MNHNY and SVGAGI (reference sequence). CDR3 length equals 15 residues. Trimming cost V 0 bases and J 7 bases; bases outside gene matches: 6. Here the CDR3 DNA reads TGTGCCAGCAGTTACTCTTCGGGGGGAGGAAATGAGCAGTTCTTC. Translation gives CASSYSSGGGNEQFF.

The V gene is TRBV28, the J gene TRBJ1-5, with D unresolved. Deletions cut 2 bases from V and 6 bases from J, with 5 bases between. Germline V gives CDR1 MDHEN, CDR2 SYDVKM. The CDR3 runs 12 residues. The CDR3 loop is CASSLSAQPQHF. CDR3 in DNA: TGTGCCAGCAGTTTAAGTGCTCAGCCCCAGCATTTT.

In DNA form, the CDR3 reads TGTGCCAGCAGCTTACGAAGGACTGTGGTCTATGGCTACACCTTC. Translation gives CASSLRRTVVYGYTF. The chain couples TRBV7-2 to TRBJ1-2, with D uncertain. Germline CDR1 reads SGHTA; CDR2 reads FQGNSA. V shed 2 bases and J shed 4 bases, with 14 bases lying between them. The CDR3 has 15 amino acids. Complete variable domain (other parts from reference TRBV7-2 and TRBJ1-2): GAGVSQSPSNKVTEKGKDVELRCDPISGHTALYWYRQSLGQGLEFLIYFQGNSAPDKSGLPSDRFSAERTGGSVSTLTIQRTQQEDSAVYLCASSLRRTVVYGYTFGSGTRLTVV.

This chain uses TRBV4-2 with TRBJ1-5, with D tentatively TRBD1 (6 bases). V was pared by 0 bases and J by 3 bases, with 15 bases between. CDR3 length: 17 amino acids. The V gene's germline CDR1 is LGHNA and CDR2 YNFKEQ. The CDR3 nucleotides read TGTGCCAGCAGCCAAGATTGGCGGGGGGCCCCCAATCAGCCCCAGCATTTT. This encodes CASSQDWRGAPNQPQHF.